The TCR beta chain under discussion was sequenced for a study of cytomegalovirus exposure and HLA in healthy donors. Study-wide results and limits: The study labeled around 160 TCR beta chains cytomegalovirus-associated. According to a subsequent analysis, TCR clusters from the first cohort were inclined to appear together in the 120 validation repertoires.

Regarding this clone: Antigen specificity is unknown.

Looked up from germline, CDR1 is MNHEY and CDR2 is SMNVEV (reference sequence). V dropped 8 bases and J dropped 7 bases, with 15 bases sitting between them. The CDR3 covers 14 residues. Method: immunoSEQ multiplex PCR; TCRdb's copy keeps in-frame clones and lacks some. The sample includes around 130,000 clones, over 85% of them seen just once. The chain has TRBV27 and TRBJ1-6; unclear D gene. The source is a man aged 25-40 years in good health and CMV-seronegative. The sample taken for sequencing was PBMCs. The chain's CDR3 is CASGSRILNSPLHF. Written as DNA, the CDR3 is TGTGCCAGCGGGTCGCGGATCCTCAATTCACCCCTCCACTTT.